The rows below give T cell receptor beta chains drawn from one sample of a study of blood T cell repertoires in COVID-19. TCRdb's table, derived via immunoSEQ multiplex PCR, lists solely in-frame clones and lacks some. The sample holds about 140,000 clones, 88% seen once. The specimen was peripheral blood. All receptors come from a man aged 60-69 years with active or convalescent COVID-19. CDR3s include the opening cysteine and the closing phenylalanine or tryptophan.

length | J | V | CDR3
14 | TRBJ1-5 | TRBV5-8 | CASSLGPGEAPQHF
14 | TRBJ1-5 | TRBV28 | CASSLSQWNQPQHF
14 | TRBJ2-3 | TRBV9 | CASSDRTNTDTQYF
14 | TRBJ2-1 | TRBV29-1 | CSVGLAGPYNEQFF
17 | TRBJ2-7 | TRBV15 | CATSSVSIGGWGNEQYF
14 | TRBJ1-6 | TRBV7-3 | CASSSGTVNSPLHF
15 | TRBJ1-4 | TRBV9 | CASSSSGGPNEKLFF
13 | TRBJ2-2 | TRBV27 | CASSFGDTRELFF
15 | TRBJ2-6 | TRBV7-2 | CASSLGASGANVLTF
16 | TRBJ2-4 | TRBV2 | CASSVGNSGAKNIQYF
16 | TRBJ2-3 | TRBV24-1 | CATSDFWRERTDTQYF
14 | TRBJ2-1 | TRBV4-2 | CASSQDQGANEQFF
18 | TRBJ2-2 | TRBV10-1 | CASSESGTSGRLTGELFF
11 | TRBJ2-3 | TRBV12-3/TRBV12-4 | CASSLMATQYF
14 | TRBJ1-3 | TRBV11-2 | CASSSTKHGNTIYF
14 | TRBJ1-2 | TRBV9 | CASSTQTGSFGYTF
15 | TRBJ2-7 | TRBV6-9 | CASSLVTGGSGEQYF
12 | TRBJ2-5 | TRBV12-3/TRBV12-4 | CASSYYGETQYF
17 | TRBJ2-3 | TRBV3-1/TRBV3-2 | CASSRTSGSSPTDTQYF
15 | TRBJ2-7 | TRBV6-5 | CASRPALAGSYEQYF
13 | TRBJ1-1 | TRBV5-6 | CASSLDLNTEAFF
16 | TRBJ2-7 | TRBV3-1/TRBV3-2 | CASRPSDRGYAYEQYF
13 | TRBJ2-7 | TRBV6-6 | CASSLATGYEQYF
13 | TRBJ2-3 | TRBV28 | CASSRDSFDTQYF
16 | TRBJ1-5 | TRBV2 | CASSEDRRYSNQPQHF
14 | TRBJ2-5 | TRBV7-2 | CASSSTGSRETQYF
17 | TRBJ2-1 | TRBV10-3 | CAISSRDPGSGNNEQFF
14 | TRBJ2-7 | TRBV5-1 | CASSSAGGFLEQYF
15 | TRBJ1-5 | TRBV19 | CASSEGGWWDQPQHF
15 | TRBJ1-6 | TRBV10-3 | CAIRPGTGGDSPLHF
19 | TRBJ2-1 | TRBV6-2/TRBV6-3 | CASSYTGTKGLAGNNEQFF
13 | TRBJ2-4 | TRBV2 | CASRTGAKNIQYF
13 | TRBJ1-2 | TRBV6-4 | CASSSTGESGYTF
15 | TRBJ2-5 | TRBV5-1 | CASSSAGGLGETQYF
14 | TRBJ2-5 | TRBV18 | CASSRTSGQETQYF
15 | TRBJ2-5 | TRBV6-5 | CASSYGLGLQETQYF
16 | TRBJ2-7 | TRBV10-3 | CAISDPGTGRTYEQYF
13 | TRBJ1-4 | TRBV27 | CASGWRFNEKLFF
14 | TRBJ2-7 | TRBV10-2 | CASSEMTVPYEQYF
13 | TRBJ1-5 | TRBV7-8 | CASSSTGAQPQHF
16 | TRBJ2-1 | TRBV10-2 | CASSEGTSGYVNEQFF
14 | TRBJ1-4 | TRBV5-1 | CASSHRDSNEKLFF
14 | TRBJ1-1 | TRBV6-6 | CASSTPQVNTEAFF
12 | TRBJ2-6 | TRBV28 | CASSMSLPVLTF
15 | TRBJ1-2 | TRBV9 | CASSVLSGGPSGYTF
16 | TRBJ2-1 | TRBV5-1 | CASSLVRGGSYNEQFF
15 | TRBJ1-2 | TRBV6-5 | CASRRSGERIYGYTF
14 | TRBJ1-5 | TRBV3-1/TRBV3-2 | CASSRGTGSQPQHF
14 | TRBJ1-5 | TRBV7-9 | CASSRGTVNQPQHF
14 | TRBJ2-5 | TRBV7-9 | CASSLGGSQETQYF
16 | TRBJ1-4 | TRBV28 | CASSLRMGQGGEKLFF
15 | TRBJ2-6 | TRBV19 | CASSIGGSGANVLTF
12 | TRBJ2-1 | TRBV2 | CASTEGGYEQFF
12 | TRBJ2-3 | TRBV3-1/TRBV3-2 | CASSQRVDTQYF
15 | TRBJ2-5 | TRBV5-4 | CASSLGGTNRETQYF
12 | TRBJ2-3 | TRBV29-1 | CSVEDQSDTQYF
15 | TRBJ1-1 | TRBV5-4 | CASSFKLGGNTEAFF